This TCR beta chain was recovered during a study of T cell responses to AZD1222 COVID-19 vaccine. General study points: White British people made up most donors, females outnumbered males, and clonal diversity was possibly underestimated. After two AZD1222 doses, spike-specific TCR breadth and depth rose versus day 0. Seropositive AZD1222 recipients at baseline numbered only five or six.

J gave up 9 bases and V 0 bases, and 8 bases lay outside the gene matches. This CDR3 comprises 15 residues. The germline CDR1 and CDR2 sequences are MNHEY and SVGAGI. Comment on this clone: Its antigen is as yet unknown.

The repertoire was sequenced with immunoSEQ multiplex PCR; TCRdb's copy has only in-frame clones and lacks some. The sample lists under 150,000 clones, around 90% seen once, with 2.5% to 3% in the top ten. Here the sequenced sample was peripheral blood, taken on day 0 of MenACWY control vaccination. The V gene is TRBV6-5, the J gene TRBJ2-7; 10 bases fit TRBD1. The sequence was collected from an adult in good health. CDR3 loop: CASSYSKGQGTRQYF. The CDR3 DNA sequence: TGTGCCAGCAGTTACTCGAAGGGACAGGGGACTCGGCAGTACTTC.